Sequencing of this T cell receptor beta chain was carried out in a study of technical replicates of blood from a few donors (dated by TCRdb to the late 2010s). To prepare the library, the immunoSEQ multiplex PCR assay was applied. TCRdb holds this immuneACCESS table with in-frame rearrangements only. Some clones are missing; in checked studies, unresolved V genes explain under half, and the rest has no known cause. In all, the sample holds 76,000 or so clones, and 80% to 90% of those were seen once. The ten largest account for roughly 4.4% of the sample. The CDR3 numbers 12 residues from cysteine through phenylalanine. Just CDR3 DNA is preserved here, 36 bases in frame from base 1. Taken from the germline V gene, the CDR1 and CDR2 loops are MNHEY and SVGAGI. V is clipped by 7 bases and J by 6 bases, and the sequence between their germline boundaries is 13 bases long. The sample holds one count of this clone. It lacks a known antigen. Base-call qualities are not available, and no considerably larger clone is one nucleotide away.

The chain uses TRBV6-5 and TRBJ2-7, with a tentative D gene TRBD2 over 6 matching bases. The TCR comes from a human donor in good health. Some clones in this sample may be carry-over from other donors' samples. Sequenced material: PBMCs. The DNA sequence reads TGTGCCAGCACCCCCGGAGGGCCCGAGCAGTACTTC. It translates as CASTPGGPEQYF.